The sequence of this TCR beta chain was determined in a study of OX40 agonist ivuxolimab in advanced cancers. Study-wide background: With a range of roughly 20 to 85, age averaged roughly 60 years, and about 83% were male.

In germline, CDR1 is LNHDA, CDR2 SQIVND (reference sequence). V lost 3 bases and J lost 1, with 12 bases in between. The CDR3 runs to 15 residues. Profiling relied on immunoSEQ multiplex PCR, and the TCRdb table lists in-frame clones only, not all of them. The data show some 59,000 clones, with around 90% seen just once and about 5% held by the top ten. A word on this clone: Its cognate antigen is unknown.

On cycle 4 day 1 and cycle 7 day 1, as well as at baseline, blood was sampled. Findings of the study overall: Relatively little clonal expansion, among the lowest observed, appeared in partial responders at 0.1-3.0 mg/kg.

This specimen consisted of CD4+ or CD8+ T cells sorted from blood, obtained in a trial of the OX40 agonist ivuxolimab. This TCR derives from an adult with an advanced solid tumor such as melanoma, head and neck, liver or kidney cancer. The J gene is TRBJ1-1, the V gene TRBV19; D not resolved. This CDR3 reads CASSIPRGANTEAFF. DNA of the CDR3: TGTGCCAGTAGTATTCCCCGAGGAGCGAACACTGAAGCTTTCTTT.